Each of the 16 T cell receptor beta chains below was sequenced from the same sample in a study of human T cells and chemical hapten exposure. Time point of the sample: patch test 3, about 24 weeks after DPC sensitization. Noted treatment: therapeutic diphenylcyclopropenone sensitization with weekly scalp DPC. Using its own MiXCR run on the RACE reads, TCRdb lists one record per CDR3 protein. The repertoire holds about 190,000 distinct CDR3 sequences, with under 25% as singletons. The specimen was whole blood, collected in connection with sensitization to the hapten diphenylcyclopropenone (DPC). The receptors derive from a woman in her 40s with alopecia areata. Some clones in this sample may be carry-over from other donors' samples.

This clonotype was seen more than once but under ten times. CDR3 in DNA: TGTGCCAGCGGGGTCGGGGGAGCTCCCACAGATACGCAGTATTTT. Its translation: CASGVGGAPTDTQYF. The V and J genes are TRBV11-2 and TRBJ2-3, with D tentatively TRBD2 (6 bases). The germline CDR1 and CDR2 sequences are SGHAT and FQNNGV. Trimming stripped 8 bases from V and 2 bases from J, with 17 bases between. This CDR3 contains 15 residues.

This chain joins TRBV7-2 and TRBJ1-1; no firm D call. The CDR3 is made up of 13 amino acids. V shed 5 bases and J shed 4 bases, with 11 bases lying between them. CDR1 and CDR2 from the germline V gene are SGHTA and FQGNSA. Here the CDR3 DNA reads TGTGCCAGCAGCCCAGTTGGAGCCACTGAAGCTTTCTTT. This codes for CASSPVGATEAFF. The full variable domain, in which reference TRBV7-2 and TRBJ1-1 provide the parts outside the CDR3, is GAGVSQSPSNKVTEKGKDVELRCDPISGHTALYWYRQSLGQGLEFLIYFQGNSAPDKSGLPSDRFSAERTGGSVSTLTIQRTQQEDSAVYLCASSPVGATEAFFGQGTRLTVV.

This clonotype occurred a few times. This chain uses TRBV7-2 with TRBJ2-5; D perhaps matches TRBD2 (6 bases). Germline CDR1 reads SGHTA; CDR2 reads FQGNSA. V lost 5 bases to trimming and J lost 3 bases, with 13 bases between them. The CDR3 totals 14 residues. The CDR3 region is CASSPVGEEETQYF. DNA of the CDR3: TGTGCCAGCAGCCCAGTGGGGGAGGAAGAGACCCAGTACTTC.

The table lists this clonotype with many counts. Sequence at one end of the junction differs from germline and may be a read error. The chain joins TRBV4-2 to TRBJ2-3; 7 bases match TRBD2. Looked up from germline, CDR1 is LGHNA and CDR2 is YNFKEQ. This CDR3 has 16 residues. The CDR3 nucleotides read TGCGCCAGCAGCCAAGATCGGGGGGAAGGCGCAGATACGCAGTATTTT. This sequence encodes CASSQDRGEGADTQYF.

There are many counts of this clonotype. The chain combines TRBV28 with TRBJ2-1, with D unclear. Per germline, CDR1 MDHEN and CDR2 SYDVKM. This CDR3 comprises 15 residues. The germline V and J ends were trimmed by 3 bases and 0 bases, with 9 bases remaining between them. The chain's CDR3 is CASSLRSSSYNEQFF. In DNA, the CDR3 is TGTGCCAGCAGTTTGCGCTCCAGCTCCTACAATGAGCAGTTCTTC.

The sample holds a few counts of this clonotype. This rearrangement joins TRBV20-1 to TRBJ2-1; D unresolved. Germline CDR1 is DFQATT and CDR2 is SNEGSKA (reference sequence). V was clipped by 0 bases and J by 11 bases, with 14 bases between them. CDR3 length: 13 residues. The CDR3 coding sequence is TGCAGTGCTAGAGATCTGCGAGATATTCAGCAGTTCTTC. Translation gives CSARDLRDIQQFF.

This clonotype was seen many times. The CDR3 DNA reads as TGCAGCGTTTGGGATACCCGTGGCTACACCTTC. This encodes CSVWDTRGYTF. The chain links TRBV29-1 to TRBJ1-2; D unclear. With 5 bases removed from V and 7 bases from J, the gap between germline ends came to 11 bases. CDR1 is SQVTM and CDR2 is ANQGSEA in the germline V gene. The CDR3 is made up of 11 amino acids.

This clonotype was seen a handful of times. The rearrangement joins TRBV6-4 to TRBJ1-4, with D uncertain. V was trimmed by 5 bases and J by 8 bases, leaving 12 bases between them. Germline V CDR1 and CDR2: MRHNA, SNTAGT. The CDR3 has 13 residues. CDR3 sequence reads: CASSRESGEKLFF. CDR3 in DNA: TGTGCCAGCAGTAGGGAGTCGGGAGAAAAACTGTTTTTT.

The chain carries TRBV5-1 and TRBJ2-7; possibly TRBD2 for D (5 bases). The V and J ends lost 0 bases and 7 bases respectively, with 14 bases between them. The germline gives CDR1 SGHRS, CDR2 YFSETQ. The CDR3 runs 14 residues. The CDR3 DNA follows: TGCGCCAGCAGCTTGGCGGCGGTAGCGCAGGAGCAGTACTTC. As protein: CASSLAAVAQEQYF.

V is TRBV29-1 and J is TRBJ2-3, with TRBD1 matching 11 bases. Germline V gene lookup returns CDR1 SQVTM and CDR2 ANQGSEA. Trimming took 6 bases from V and 4 from J; bases not matched to a gene: 3. This CDR3 has 13 residues. The CDR3 here is CSVRTGGPDTQYF. The CDR3 DNA reads as TGCAGCGTGAGGACAGGGGGCCCAGATACGCAGTATTTT.

V gene TRBV6-5 combines with J gene TRBJ2-2, with no clear D. The CDR3 is 13 residues long. The V and J ends lost 6 bases and 3 bases respectively, with 8 bases between them. Germline V lookup: CDR1 MNHEY, CDR2 SVGAGI. The CDR3 DNA reads TGTGCCAGCAGGAAACTCGACACCGGGGAGCTGTTTTTT. Residues: CASRKLDTGELFF.

This clonotype has more than one count but fewer than ten. This sequence joins TRBV28 and TRBJ2-5; D uncertain. The CDR3 runs 14 residues. Trimming shortened V by 4 bases and J by 5 bases, and 14 bases separated the two germline ends. Germline values: CDR1 MDHEN, CDR2 SYDVKM. This CDR3 is CASSSIGPSETQYF. DNA of the CDR3: TGTGCCAGCAGTTCGATAGGCCCCTCGGAGACCCAGTACTTC.

For the CDR3, the DNA is TGTGCCACCAGCATCTTTTCCGGGACAGGCAAAAACATTCAGTACTTC. It is translated as CATSIFSGTGKNIQYF. The chain combines TRBV15 with TRBJ2-4, with TRBD1 identical over 8 bases. Germline trimming cut 4 bases from V and 3 bases from J; bases unmatched to any gene: 8. The CDR3 covers 16 residues. CDR1 is LNHNV and CDR2 is YYDKDF in the germline V gene (reference sequence).

The chain employs TRBV19 and TRBJ2-3; TRBD1 aligns across 10 bases. The CDR3 runs to 13 residues. The germline gives CDR1 LNHDA, CDR2 SQIVND (reference sequence). V shed 5 bases, J shed 5 bases, and the junction held 1 base outside the gene matches. The CDR3 DNA reads as TGTGCCAGTAGTTGGACAGGGGGAGATACGCAGTATTTT. This gives the protein CASSWTGGDTQYF.

The chain carries TRBV20-1 and TRBJ2-3, with TRBD2 identical over 13 bases. V lost 3 bases and J lost 4; bases outside the gene matches: 7. The CDR3 extends over 16 amino acids. CDR1 and CDR2 from the germline V gene are DFQATT and SNEGSKA (reference sequence). The CDR3 protein is CSASGAGTSGADTQYF. The CDR3 DNA follows: TGCAGTGCTAGCGGGGCCGGGACTAGCGGGGCAGATACGCAGTATTTT.

This clonotype was detected only a few times. The genes are TRBV6-2 or TRBV6-3 and TRBJ2-7, with TRBD1 matching 8 bases. V shed 4 bases, J shed 4 bases, and the junction held 9 bases outside the gene matches. The CDR3 sequence is 15 residues long. The germline V gene encodes CDR1 MNHEY and CDR2 SVGEGT. The CDR3 DNA sequence: TGTGCCAGCAGTTTAACGAGACAGGGGAAGTACGAGCAGTACTTC. Amino acids: CASSLTRQGKYEQYF.